These 10 T cell receptor beta chains share one sample of origin, sequenced in a study of blood T cell repertoires in COVID-19. The assay was immunoSEQ multiplex PCR, and TCRdb's table has in-frame clones only and misses some. The data show under 250,000 clones, approximately 82% seen once. The sample was peripheral blood. The source is a man younger than 40 who had recovered from COVID-19.

The V gene is TRBV4-1, the J gene TRBJ2-1; D remains ambiguous. The germline gives CDR1 MGHRA, CDR2 YSYEKL. This CDR3 spans 12 amino acids. V lost 2 bases and J lost 5, with 4 bases in between. CDR3 in amino acids: CASSQYNNEQFF. The CDR3 DNA follows: TGCGCCAGCAGCCAATATAACAATGAGCAGTTCTTC.

The DNA for the CDR3 is TGTGCCAGCAGCAGAGTAACTGGGACGGGGGACCAGTACTTC. Amino acids: CASSRVTGTGDQYF. The chain uses TRBV13 and TRBJ2-7, with D possibly matching TRBD2 (6 bases). Germline V gives CDR1 PRHDT, CDR2 FYEKMQ (reference sequence). The CDR3 is 14 amino acids. Deletions cut 5 bases from V and 10 bases from J, with 21 bases between.

The V call is TRBV5-4, the J call TRBJ1-2; 7 nucleotides agree with TRBD1. The V gene's germline CDR1 is SGHNT and CDR2 YYREEE (reference sequence). This CDR3 has 15 residues. V was clipped by 1 base and J by 8 bases; unmatched bases: 11. The CDR3 loop is CASSLPRQGVEGYTF. CDR3 coding DNA: TGTGCCAGCAGCTTGCCCCGACAGGGAGTGGAGGGCTACACCTTC.

This chain joins TRBV7-2 and TRBJ2-3; possible D gene TRBD2, 7 bases. V lost 5 bases and J lost 1, with 16 bases in between. The CDR3 runs to 16 residues. CDR1 and CDR2 from the germline V gene are SGHTA and FQGNSA. CDR3 amino acids: CASSAGKGGGTDTQYF. CDR3 nucleotide sequence: TGTGCCAGCAGCGCGGGAAAGGGGGGGGGCACAGATACGCAGTATTTT.

The chain carries TRBV2 and TRBJ1-2; D gene uncertain. Trimming stripped 0 bases from V and 9 bases from J, with 11 bases between. Germline lookup yields CDR1 SNHLY and CDR2 FYNNEI. There are 13 residues in the CDR3. In DNA form, the CDR3 reads TGTGCCAGCAGTGAAGCGCAGCGTCAGAGCTACACCTTC. It encodes CASSEAQRQSYTF.

In DNA, the CDR3 is TGTGCCAGCAGTTATAGAGCCGGAAACACCATATATTTT. Its protein product is CASSYRAGNTIYF. This sequence joins TRBV12-3 or TRBV12-4 and TRBJ1-3; no reliable D call. There are 13 residues in the CDR3. Trimming took off 4 bases at V and 4 bases at J, with 8 bases between the two ends.

This chain links TRBV9 with TRBJ1-3; 7 nucleotides line up with TRBD1. V trimming: 3 bases; J trimming: 0 bases; junction bases outside the gene matches: 9. Germline lookup yields CDR1 SGDLS and CDR2 YYNGEE. CDR3 size: 17 residues. Written as DNA, the CDR3 is TGTGCCAGCAGCGCAGACGACAGGGCTCGCTCTGGAAACACCATATATTTT. It is translated as CASSADDRARSGNTIYF.

V and J are TRBV6-5 and TRBJ1-1; 11 bases line up with TRBD1. The CDR3 covers 14 residues. Trimming cost V 6 bases and J 11 bases; bases outside gene matches: 11. Germline CDR1 and CDR2: MNHEY and SVGAGI. CDR3 in amino acids: CASSRLGQGADAFF. CDR3 DNA sequence: TGTGCCAGCAGCCGTCTCGGACAGGGGGCCGATGCTTTCTTT.

This clone was detected only once. Other nucleotide sequences in the sample specify the same CDR3. V is TRBV2 and J is TRBJ1-6; D is perhaps TRBD1 (6 bases). The germline V gene encodes CDR1 SNHLY and CDR2 FYNNEI. Trimming shortened V by 4 bases and J by 6 bases, and 10 bases separated the two germline ends. This CDR3 has 14 residues. In DNA form, the CDR3 reads TGTGCCAGCAGTGGCCAGGGGTCTAATTCACCCCTCCACTTT. Translating it yields CASSGQGSNSPLHF.

The chain employs TRBV6-5 and TRBJ1-2; a weak D match, TRBD1 (5 bases). Deletions cut 11 bases from V and 7 bases from J, with 17 bases between. CDR3 length equals 12 residues. Looked up from germline, CDR1 is MNHEY and CDR2 is SVGAGI. This CDR3 is CAALEGISGYTF. The CDR3 DNA is TGTGCCGCTCTGGAGGGGATTAGTGGCTACACCTTC.